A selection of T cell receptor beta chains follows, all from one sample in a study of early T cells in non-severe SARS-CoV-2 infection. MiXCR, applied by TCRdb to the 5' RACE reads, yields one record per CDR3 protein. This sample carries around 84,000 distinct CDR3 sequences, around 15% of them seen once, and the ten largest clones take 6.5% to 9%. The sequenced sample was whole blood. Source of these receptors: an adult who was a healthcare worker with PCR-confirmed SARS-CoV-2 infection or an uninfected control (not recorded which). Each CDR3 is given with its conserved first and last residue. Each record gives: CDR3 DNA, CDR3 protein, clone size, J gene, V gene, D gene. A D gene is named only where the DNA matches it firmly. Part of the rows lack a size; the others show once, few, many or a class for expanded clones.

CDR3nt: TGTGCCAGCAGCTGGCGGGGCCAAACGAACACCGGGGAGCTGTTTTTT
CDR3aa: CASSWRGQTNTGELFF
abundance: NA
j_gene: TRBJ2-2
v_gene: TRBV7-9
d_gene: NA

CDR3nt: TGCGCCAGCAGCTTGGTCTTTGCCCTGACAGGGAGTAATTCACCCCTCCACTTT
CDR3aa: CASSLVFALTGSNSPLHF
abundance: few
j_gene: TRBJ1-6
v_gene: TRBV5-1
d_gene: TRBD1

CDR3nt: TGTGCCTGGAGGGGAGTAGCGGCGTACAATGAGCAGTTCTTC
CDR3aa: CAWRGVAAYNEQFF
abundance: few
j_gene: TRBJ2-1
v_gene: TRBV30
d_gene: NA

CDR3nt: TGTGCCAGCAGCCAAGGGTCCTTCTACGAGCAGTACTTC
CDR3aa: CASSQGSFYEQYF
abundance: few
j_gene: TRBJ2-7
v_gene: TRBV3-1
d_gene: NA

CDR3nt: TGTGCCAGCAGCCCCAGACTAGCCCACCGCAATGAGCAGTTCTTC
CDR3aa: CASSPRLAHRNEQFF
abundance: few
j_gene: TRBJ2-1
v_gene: TRBV27
d_gene: TRBD2

CDR3nt: TGTGCCAGCCGATACGGCAGGGCGGGAGAAAAACTGTTTTTT
CDR3aa: CASRYGRAGEKLFF
abundance: NA
j_gene: TRBJ1-4
v_gene: TRBV12-3/TRBV12-4
d_gene: NA

CDR3nt: TGCGCCAGCAGCTTGGGTCAGGAGTCTGAAGCTTTCTTT
CDR3aa: CASSLGQESEAFF
abundance: few
j_gene: TRBJ1-1
v_gene: TRBV5-1
d_gene: NA

CDR3nt: TGCGCCAGCAATCCCGGCCAGGGAAGTGAAAAACTGTTTTTT
CDR3aa: CASNPGQGSEKLFF
abundance: NA
j_gene: TRBJ1-4
v_gene: TRBV4-1
d_gene: NA

CDR3nt: TGTGCCAGCAGCCCGGTATGGGGGAACCAGAGGGGAGCTTTCTTT
CDR3aa: CASSPVWGNQRGAFF
abundance: NA
j_gene: TRBJ1-1
v_gene: TRBV7-9
d_gene: NA

CDR3nt: TGTGCCAGCAGTGGGACAGGCCCAGGCACCGGGGAGCTGTTTTTT
CDR3aa: CASSGTGPGTGELFF
abundance: many
j_gene: TRBJ2-2
v_gene: TRBV6-1
d_gene: TRBD1

CDR3nt: TGTGCCAGCAGCCCCCGGTCCGGTAGCGGGAGAGCAAATGAGCAGTTCTTC
CDR3aa: CASSPRSGSGRANEQFF
abundance: once
j_gene: TRBJ2-1
v_gene: TRBV11-3
d_gene: TRBD2

CDR3nt: TGCGCCAGCAGCTTTGGACAGAAACCCTACGAGCAGTACTTC
CDR3aa: CASSFGQKPYEQYF
abundance: NA
j_gene: TRBJ2-7
v_gene: TRBV5-1
d_gene: NA

CDR3nt: TGTGCCACCAGTGATGCCCTCAAACAGGGGTTCGACCCTTTCCGTTACAATGAGCAGTTCTTC
CDR3aa: CATSDALKQGFDPFRYNEQFF
abundance: NA
j_gene: TRBJ2-1
v_gene: TRBV24-1
d_gene: TRBD1

CDR3nt: TGTGCCAGCAGCGGAACCCGATTGCAGCAGTTCTTC
CDR3aa: CASSGTRLQQFF
abundance: many
j_gene: TRBJ2-1
v_gene: TRBV7-9
d_gene: NA

CDR3nt: TGCAAGGTTGAGGGGACAGGGGGCACAGATACGCAGTATTTT
CDR3aa: CKVEGTGGTDTQYF
abundance: NA
j_gene: TRBJ2-3
v_gene: TRBV29-1
d_gene: TRBD1

CDR3nt: TGTGCCAGCAGCTTACTGAGGAACACTGAAGCTTTCTTT
CDR3aa: CASSLLRNTEAFF
abundance: few
j_gene: TRBJ1-1
v_gene: TRBV11-3
d_gene: NA

CDR3nt: TGCAGTGCTAGCTCTTACCCGGGAGGCAACGAGCAGTACTTC
CDR3aa: CSASSYPGGNEQYF
abundance: many
j_gene: TRBJ2-7
v_gene: TRBV20-1
d_gene: TRBD2

CDR3nt: TGTGCTAGTGGCTCGTCCGGGACAGGGATGCAGTACTTC
CDR3aa: CASGSSGTGMQYF
abundance: few
j_gene: TRBJ2-5
v_gene: TRBV12-5
d_gene: TRBD1

CDR3nt: TGTGTCAGCAGCTCCTCGGACCGCGGTGAGCAGTTCTTC
CDR3aa: CVSSSSDRGEQFF
abundance: NA
j_gene: TRBJ2-1
v_gene: TRBV7-9
d_gene: NA

CDR3nt: TGTGCCAGCAGCCAAGGGAGATTCTCTGGGGCCAACGTCCTGATTTTC
CDR3aa: CASSQGRFSGANVLIF
abundance: few
j_gene: TRBJ2-6
v_gene: TRBV4-2
d_gene: NA

CDR3nt: TGCAGCGGGGGGACAGGGGGCGAGACCCAGTACTTC
CDR3aa: CSGGTGGETQYF
abundance: few
j_gene: TRBJ2-5
v_gene: TRBV29-1
d_gene: TRBD1

CDR3nt: TGCGCCAGCAGCCCAAGGACAGGGGGCAATCAGCCCCAGCATTTT
CDR3aa: CASSPRTGGNQPQHF
abundance: many
j_gene: TRBJ1-5
v_gene: TRBV5-1
d_gene: TRBD1

CDR3nt: TGTGCCAGCAGCCAGGACCTAAACACTGAAGCTTTCTTT
CDR3aa: CASSQDLNTEAFF
abundance: many
j_gene: TRBJ1-1
v_gene: TRBV7-6
d_gene: NA

CDR3nt: TGTGCCAGCAGCCCCCGACTAGCGGCGAACACCGGGGAGCTGTTTTTT
CDR3aa: CASSPRLAANTGELFF
abundance: NA
j_gene: TRBJ2-2
v_gene: TRBV9
d_gene: TRBD2

CDR3nt: TGTGCCAGCAGCCTTTGGACTAGCGGAGCGCAGTATTTT
CDR3aa: CASSLWTSGAQYF
abundance: few
j_gene: TRBJ2-3
v_gene: TRBV9
d_gene: TRBD2

CDR3nt: TGTGCCAGCAGTTCCCCAATAGCGGGAGTCGAGACCCAGTACTTC
CDR3aa: CASSSPIAGVETQYF
abundance: once
j_gene: TRBJ2-5
v_gene: TRBV28
d_gene: TRBD2

CDR3nt: TGTGCCAGCAGCTTAGCTTTCCAGGCGGATCTTATGTTC
CDR3aa: CASSLAFQADLMF
abundance: few
j_gene: TRBJ1-2
v_gene: TRBV11-2
d_gene: NA

CDR3nt: TGTGCCAGCAGCTTAGCCGGGATAGGGGACAGGTCTGAAGCTTTCTTT
CDR3aa: CASSLAGIGDRSEAFF
abundance: NA
j_gene: TRBJ1-1
v_gene: TRBV7-9
d_gene: TRBD1

CDR3nt: TGCAGCGTTATCTGGAACTATGGCTACACCTTC
CDR3aa: CSVIWNYGYTF
abundance: NA
j_gene: TRBJ1-2
v_gene: TRBV29-1
d_gene: NA

CDR3nt: TGTGCCAGCAGCCCTGACAGGGCCAGGGGGACCGGGGAGCTGTTTTTT
CDR3aa: CASSPDRARGTGELFF
abundance: few
j_gene: TRBJ2-2
v_gene: TRBV7-6
d_gene: TRBD1

CDR3nt: TGCAGTGCTACCCTAGCGGGAGGGGCCTACAATGAGCAGTTCTTC
CDR3aa: CSATLAGGAYNEQFF
abundance: few
j_gene: TRBJ2-1
v_gene: TRBV20-1
d_gene: TRBD2

CDR3nt: TGTGCCAGCAGTCATGACCTTACAACTAATGAAAAACTGTTTTTT
CDR3aa: CASSHDLTTNEKLFF
abundance: NA
j_gene: TRBJ1-4
v_gene: TRBV28
d_gene: NA

CDR3nt: TGTGCCAGCAGTGGGGGGGTGGTTACCAAAAACATTCAGTACTTC
CDR3aa: CASSGGVVTKNIQYF
abundance: NA
j_gene: TRBJ2-4
v_gene: TRBV28
d_gene: TRBD2

CDR3nt: TGTGCCAGCAGCTTAGGGCCGGGACGAGGAGGCGAAAAACTGTTTTTT
CDR3aa: CASSLGPGRGGEKLFF
abundance: few
j_gene: TRBJ1-4
v_gene: TRBV11-2
d_gene: NA

CDR3nt: TGCAGCGTTCACCAGACCGGAGGCTCCGAAGCTTTCTTT
CDR3aa: CSVHQTGGSEAFF
abundance: many
j_gene: TRBJ1-1
v_gene: TRBV29-1
d_gene: NA

CDR3nt: TGTGCCAGCAGCGTCAACCTAGCGGGGAACACCGGGGAGCTGTTTTTT
CDR3aa: CASSVNLAGNTGELFF
abundance: NA
j_gene: TRBJ2-2
v_gene: TRBV9
d_gene: TRBD2

CDR3nt: TGTGCCAGCAGCACCCCTGCGTACGAGCAGTACTTC
CDR3aa: CASSTPAYEQYF
abundance: NA
j_gene: TRBJ2-7
v_gene: TRBV7-9
d_gene: NA

CDR3nt: TGCAGTGCTAGAGATGTCGGCGCGAACACCGGGGAGCTGTTTTTT
CDR3aa: CSARDVGANTGELFF
abundance: NA
j_gene: TRBJ2-2
v_gene: TRBV20-1
d_gene: NA

CDR3nt: TGTGCCAGCAGTTTTGCGATGAACACTGAAGCTTTCTTT
CDR3aa: CASSFAMNTEAFF
abundance: many
j_gene: TRBJ1-1
v_gene: TRBV12-3/TRBV12-4
d_gene: NA

CDR3nt: TGTGCCAGCAGTATCCGGCTAGCGGGATGGGAGCAGTACTTC
CDR3aa: CASSIRLAGWEQYF
abundance: many
j_gene: TRBJ2-7
v_gene: TRBV28
d_gene: TRBD2

CDR3nt: TGTGCCAGCAAAACGGATGATGGACAGGGGAATGAGCAGTTCTTC
CDR3aa: CASKTDDGQGNEQFF
abundance: NA
j_gene: TRBJ2-1
v_gene: TRBV6-6
d_gene: TRBD1

CDR3nt: TGCAGCGTAGCCGGCGACAGGGCCGAGCAGTACTTC
CDR3aa: CSVAGDRAEQYF
abundance: NA
j_gene: TRBJ2-7
v_gene: TRBV29-1
d_gene: TRBD1

CDR3nt: TGCGCCAGCAGCTTGGTGGACGGACGCACAGATACGCAGTATTTT
CDR3aa: CASSLVDGRTDTQYF
abundance: few
j_gene: TRBJ2-3
v_gene: TRBV5-1
d_gene: NA

CDR3nt: TGCGCCAGCAGGCGGGCCGGGCCCAACTATGGCTACACCTTC
CDR3aa: CASRRAGPNYGYTF
abundance: few
j_gene: TRBJ1-2
v_gene: TRBV5-1
d_gene: NA

CDR3nt: TGCAGCGTTGTGTCTAGCGGGAGGGCCGTACTCTACAATGAGCAGTTCTTC
CDR3aa: CSVVSSGRAVLYNEQFF
abundance: NA
j_gene: TRBJ2-1
v_gene: TRBV29-1
d_gene: TRBD2

CDR3nt: TGTGCCAGCAGTTACGATGCTAGCACAGATACGCAGTATTTT
CDR3aa: CASSYDASTDTQYF
abundance: few
j_gene: TRBJ2-3
v_gene: TRBV6-2/TRBV6-3
d_gene: NA

CDR3nt: TGTGCCAGCAGTTTAGGAGCGGGAGGTGGGCCCGTGCAGTTCTTC
CDR3aa: CASSLGAGGGPVQFF
abundance: NA
j_gene: TRBJ2-1
v_gene: TRBV12-3/TRBV12-4
d_gene: TRBD2

CDR3nt: TGCAGCGTTGGGACAGGAAACTACGAGCAGTACTTC
CDR3aa: CSVGTGNYEQYF
abundance: NA
j_gene: TRBJ2-7
v_gene: TRBV29-1
d_gene: TRBD1

CDR3nt: TGCAGTGCTAGACGAGAGGTTCGCAGCAATCAGCCCCAGCATTTT
CDR3aa: CSARREVRSNQPQHF
abundance: NA
j_gene: TRBJ1-5
v_gene: TRBV20-1
d_gene: NA

CDR3nt: TGTGCCAGCAGCTTAGGGGACAGGGTCCCAGATACGCAGTATTTT
CDR3aa: CASSLGDRVPDTQYF
abundance: NA
j_gene: TRBJ2-3
v_gene: TRBV7-9
d_gene: TRBD1

CDR3nt: TGTGCCAGCAGCCCCCCTAAGGAAGGACCGGTGGGGTCTCCCTACGAGCAGTACTTC
CDR3aa: CASSPPKEGPVGSPYEQYF
abundance: many
j_gene: TRBJ2-7
v_gene: TRBV7-9
d_gene: NA

CDR3nt: TGTGCCAGCAGTGAACCCGGGGGCGCGGCCAAAAACATTCAGTACTTC
CDR3aa: CASSEPGGAAKNIQYF
abundance: few
j_gene: TRBJ2-4
v_gene: TRBV25-1
d_gene: NA

CDR3nt: TGTGCCACCAGCAGGACTAGAGTTGAGCAGTTCTTC
CDR3aa: CATSRTRVEQFF
abundance: NA
j_gene: TRBJ2-1
v_gene: TRBV15
d_gene: NA